What follows are 4 T cell receptor beta chains derived from one specimen sequenced in a study of blood T cells in healthy people across ages. Next came a second PCR, run for about 6 to 12 cycles, which used a sample-barcoded 5' primer along with a J-beta primer mix. Each CDR3 protein is one row after TCRdb ran MiXCR on the 5' RACE reads. The sample has 800,000 to 1,000,000 distinct CDR3 sequences, about 48% seen once; the top ten hold about an eighth. Sequenced: blood. The receptors were sampled from a man aged 30-40 years in good health.

The chain links TRBV3-1 to TRBJ2-3; 8 positions agree with TRBD1. J lost 0 bases, V lost 4 bases, and 9 bases had no gene match. The V gene's germline CDR1 is LGHDT and CDR2 YNNKEL (reference sequence). The CDR3 extends over 17 amino acids. The CDR3 bases are TGTGCCAGCAGCCTCCGGACAGGGCGCTTTAGCACAGATACGCAGTATTTT. It translates to CASSLRTGRFSTDTQYF.

Regarding this clonotype: The junction does not match germline at one end; this may be a read error. V is TRBV20-1 and J is TRBJ2-3; possibly TRBD2 for D (7 bases). Looked up from germline, CDR1 is DFQATT and CDR2 is SNEGSKA (reference sequence). The CDR3 totals 15 residues. CDR3 sequence (DNA): TGCGGTGCTAGGGGTTGGGGGGGGCCGTCAGATACGCAGTATTTT. Its protein is CGARGWGGPSDTQYF.

This clonotype was detected once. The chain uses TRBV29-1 and TRBJ1-2; the D is unclear. The CDR3 has 12 amino acids. V was clipped by 2 bases and J by 4 bases, with 8 bases between them. CDR1 is SQVTM, CDR2 ANQGSEA, per germline. CDR3 sequence reads: CSVEPRVYGYTF. The CDR3 nucleotides are TGCAGCGTTGAACCCCGGGTCTATGGCTACACCTTC. The variable domain in full, completed from reference TRBV29-1 and TRBJ1-2, reads SAVISQKPSRDICQRGTSLTIQCQVDSQVTMMFWYRQQPGQSLTLIATANQGSEATYESGFVIDKFPISRPNLTFSTLTVSNMSPEDSSIYLCSVEPRVYGYTFGSGTRLTVV.

The chain has TRBV10-3 and TRBJ1-2; unclear D gene. V was cut by 0 bases and J by 8 bases, with 13 bases left in between. Germline V CDR1 and CDR2: ENHRY, SYGVKD. There are 14 residues in the CDR3. In DNA, the CDR3 is TGTGCCATCAGTGAGTCGGCGGTGGAGACGGGCTACACCTTC. It specifies CAISESAVETGYTF.